This T cell receptor (beta chain) was recovered during a study of blood T cell repertoires in COVID-19. Study as a whole: The study drew acute and convalescent COVID-19 samples from the United States, Italy and Spain.

The length of the CDR3 is 13 residues. V was clipped by 5 bases and J by 8 bases, with 14 bases between them. The germline CDR1 and CDR2 sequences are SGHAT and FQNNGV. Repertoires were generated with immunoSEQ multiplex PCR, while TCRdb's copy carries only in-frame clones and drops some. The sample contains about 200,000 clones, 82% of which appear only once. This clone came up once. Study members were between about 18 and 100 years old and lived in 24 US regions. The source material was PBMCs or T cells enriched from blood (not recorded which). The J gene is TRBJ2-3, the V gene TRBV11-2, with a possible D match to TRBD2 (5 bases). The receptor's source is a woman in her fifties or sixties with acute COVID-19. The CDR3 region has the DNA TGTGCCAGCAGCATCGGGGTCGTGGGTACGCAGTATTTT. This translates into CASSIGVVGTQYF.